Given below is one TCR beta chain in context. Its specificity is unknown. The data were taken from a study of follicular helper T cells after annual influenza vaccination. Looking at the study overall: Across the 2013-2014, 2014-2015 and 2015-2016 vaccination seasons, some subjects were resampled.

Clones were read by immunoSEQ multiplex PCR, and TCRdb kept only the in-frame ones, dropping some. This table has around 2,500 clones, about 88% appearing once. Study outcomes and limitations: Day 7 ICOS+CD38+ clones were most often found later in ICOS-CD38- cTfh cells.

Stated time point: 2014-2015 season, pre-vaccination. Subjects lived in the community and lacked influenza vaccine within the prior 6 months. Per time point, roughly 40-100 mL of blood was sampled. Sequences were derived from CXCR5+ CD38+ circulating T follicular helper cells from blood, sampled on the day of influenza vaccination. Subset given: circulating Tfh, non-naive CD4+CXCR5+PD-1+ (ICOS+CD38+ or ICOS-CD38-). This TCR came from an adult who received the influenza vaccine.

The CDR3, as DNA: TGTGCCAGCAGCCCAGGGATCGGCACCGGGGAGCTGTTTTTT. This encodes CASSPGIGTGELFF. The V call is TRBV7-3, the J call TRBJ2-2, with D possibly being TRBD1 (5 bases). Trimming removed 5 bases at V and 4 bases at J, with 11 bases between. The CDR3 sequence is 14 residues long. From germline, CDR1 is SGHTA and CDR2 FQGTGA.